These T cell receptor beta chains were read from a single sample in a study of response to subunit inactivated influenza vaccine. TCRdb itself ran the RT-PCR reads through MiXCR, one entry per CDR3 protein. The sample consists of 450,000 to 600,000 distinct CDR3 sequences, less than 10% of them appearing once. The source material was PBMCs from blood, sampled less than 25 months after vaccination. The receptors derive from a man aged 50 to 69 who received an inactivated influenza vaccine. Each CDR3 is given with its conserved first and last residue. Fields, in order: clone size, D gene, J gene, V gene, CDR3 protein, CDR3 DNA. The D gene is left open where the match is weak. Clone size, where shown, is once, few, many, or a class for clones that have expanded.

-	-	TRBJ2-7	TRBV29-1	CSVGLDLYEQYF	TGCAGCGTTGGACTAGATCTCTACGAGCAGTACTTC
-	TRBD1	TRBJ2-5	TRBV5-1	CASSGTTGQETQYF	TGCGCCAGCAGCGGTACGACAGGGCAAGAGACCCAGTACTTC
many	-	TRBJ2-3	TRBV20-1	CSDSGAPPRADTQYF	TGCAGTGATTCGGGGGCCCCTCCCCGGGCAGATACGCAGTATTTT
few	-	TRBJ2-1	TRBV20-1	CSARSPGGEPRNEQFF	TGCAGTGCAAGGTCCCCGGGCGGGGAGCCTAGGAATGAGCAGTTCTTC
-	-	TRBJ1-6	TRBV7-6	CASSLEARQTTNSPLHF	TGTGCCAGCAGCTTAGAGGCGAGACAGACAACTAATTCACCCCTCCACTTT
few	-	TRBJ2-5	TRBV29-1	CSVTQGGFQETQYF	TGCAGCGTTACACAGGGGGGGTTCCAAGAGACCCAGTACTTC
-	TRBD2	TRBJ2-7	TRBV6-2/TRBV6-3	CASTDPGLAGRWYEQYF	TGTGCCAGCACAGATCCGGGACTAGCGGGGAGATGGTACGAGCAGTACTTC
many	-	TRBJ2-2	TRBV2	CASRTTGELFF	TGTGCCAGCAGGACCACCGGGGAGCTGTTTTTT
-	-	TRBJ1-5	TRBV12-3/TRBV12-4	CASSPDGGAHQPQHF	TGTGCCAGCAGCCCAGACGGGGGGGCCCATCAGCCCCAGCATTTT
once	TRBD1	TRBJ2-4	TRBV6-2/TRBV6-3	CASREQGARYIQYF	TGTGCCAGCAGAGAACAGGGGGCGAGATACATTCAGTACTTC
few	-	TRBJ2-6	TRBV10-1	CASSESKARAGANVLTF	TGCGCCAGCAGTGAGTCAAAGGCCAGGGCTGGGGCCAACGTCCTGACTTTC
-	-	TRBJ1-6	TRBV28	CASSLVGEPLHF	TGTGCCAGCAGTTTAGTTGGGGAACCCCTCCACTTT
-	-	TRBJ2-2	TRBV5-1	CASSFGPLTGELFF	TGCGCCAGCAGCTTCGGGCCTCTCACCGGGGAGCTGTTTTTT
many	TRBD2	TRBJ2-3	TRBV20-1	CSARGLAGSDTQYF	TGCAGTGCTAGGGGGCTAGCGGGTTCAGATACGCAGTATTTT
many	-	TRBJ1-5	TRBV27	CASSSGQRGNQPQHF	TGTGCCAGCAGTTCCGGACAGCGGGGCAATCAGCCCCAGCATTTT
few	TRBD2	TRBJ2-1	TRBV7-9	CASSLGRINNEQFF	TGTGCCAGCAGCCTCGGGAGGATAAACAATGAGCAGTTCTTC